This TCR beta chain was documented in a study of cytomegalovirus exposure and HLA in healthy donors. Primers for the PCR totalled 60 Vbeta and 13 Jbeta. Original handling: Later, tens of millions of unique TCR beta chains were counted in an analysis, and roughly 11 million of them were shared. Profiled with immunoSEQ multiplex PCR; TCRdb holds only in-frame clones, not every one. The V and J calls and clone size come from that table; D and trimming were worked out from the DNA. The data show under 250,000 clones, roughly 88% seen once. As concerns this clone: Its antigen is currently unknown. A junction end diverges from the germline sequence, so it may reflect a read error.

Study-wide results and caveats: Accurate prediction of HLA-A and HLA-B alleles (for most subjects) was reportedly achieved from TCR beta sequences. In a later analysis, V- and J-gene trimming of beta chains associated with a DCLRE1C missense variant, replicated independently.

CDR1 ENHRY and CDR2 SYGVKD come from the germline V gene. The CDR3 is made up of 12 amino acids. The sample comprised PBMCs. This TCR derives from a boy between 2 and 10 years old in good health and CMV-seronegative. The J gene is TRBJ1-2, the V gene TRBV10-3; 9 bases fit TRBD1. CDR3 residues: CASSRTGDGYTF. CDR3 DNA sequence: TGTGCCAGCAGTCGGACAGGGGATGGCTACACCTTC.